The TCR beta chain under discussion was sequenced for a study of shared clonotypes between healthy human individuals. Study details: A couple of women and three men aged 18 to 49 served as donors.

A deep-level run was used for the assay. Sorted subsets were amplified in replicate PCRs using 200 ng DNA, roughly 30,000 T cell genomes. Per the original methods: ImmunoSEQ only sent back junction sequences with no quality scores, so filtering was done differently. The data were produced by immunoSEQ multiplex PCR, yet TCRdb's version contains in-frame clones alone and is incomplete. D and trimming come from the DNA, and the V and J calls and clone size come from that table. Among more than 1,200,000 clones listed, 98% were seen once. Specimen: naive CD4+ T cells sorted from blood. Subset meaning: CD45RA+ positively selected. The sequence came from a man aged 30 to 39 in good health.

The CDR3 DNA is TGTGCCAGCAGTCGTTTGGAGGGGGCCGGCACTGAAGCTTTCTTT. Protein sequence: CASSRLEGAGTEAFF. The rearrangement joins TRBV27 to TRBJ1-1; 7 bases map to TRBD1. Trimming cost V 5 bases and J 4 bases; bases outside gene matches: 10. The CDR3 sequence is 15 residues long. Germline V lookup: CDR1 MNHEY, CDR2 SMNVEV (reference sequence).